The 10 T cell receptor beta chains given below trace back to one sample, sequenced in a study of blood T cell repertoires in COVID-19. Clones were sequenced by immunoSEQ multiplex PCR, and TCRdb holds only the in-frame ones, with some missing. The profile shows approximately 230,000 clones, approximately 84% of them singletons. What was sequenced was PBMCs or T cells enriched from blood (not recorded which). These TCRs come from a man between 40 and 49 years old who had recovered from COVID-19.

The CDR3 DNA sequence: TGTGCCAGCAGCCAAACCCAGACAGCCAACTATGGCTACACCTTC. It codes for CASSQTQTANYGYTF. The V call is TRBV5-4, the J call TRBJ1-2; D perhaps matches TRBD1 (5 bases). CDR1 and CDR2 from the germline V gene are SGHNT and YYREEE (reference sequence). The V and J ends lost 4 bases and 2 bases respectively, with 15 bases between them. This CDR3 has 15 amino acids.

This chain uses TRBV30 with TRBJ2-2; 11 positions agree with TRBD2. The V gene's germline CDR1 is GTSNPN and CDR2 SVGIG (reference sequence). The V segment lost 1 base and the J segment 2 bases; nucleotides outside the gene matches: 3. This CDR3 region has 16 residues. For the CDR3, the DNA is TGTGCCTGGAGTGAACTAGCGGGAGCAAACACCGGGGAGCTGTTTTTT. As protein: CAWSELAGANTGELFF. Variable domain in full (rest from reference TRBV30 and TRBJ2-2): SQTIHQWPATLVQPVGSPLSLECTVEGTSNPNLYWYRQAAGRGLQLLFYSVGIGQISSEVPQNLSASRPQDRQFILSSKKLLLSDSGFYLCAWSELAGANTGELFFGEGSRLTVL.

This clone appeared a few times. DNA of the CDR3: TGTGCCAGCAGTGAAGGGGGAGGGGGACTTTATGGCTACACCTTC. Translation gives CASSEGGGGLYGYTF. V and J are TRBV6-1 and TRBJ1-2; D might be TRBD1 (6 bases). The CDR3 has 15 amino acids. Trimming left V 1 base short and J 5 bases short, with 14 bases between. In germline, CDR1 is MNHNS, CDR2 SASEGT.

V and J are TRBV5-1 and TRBJ2-1; 7 positions agree with TRBD2. The CDR3 has 15 residues. V dropped 3 bases and J dropped 8; count of bases not matched to a gene: 11. The V gene's germline CDR1 is SGHRS and CDR2 YFSETQ. The CDR3 nucleotides read TGCGCCAGCAGCTCTCGACGCGGGAGCTTCGATGAGCAGTTCTTC. Encoded protein: CASSSRRGSFDEQFF. Looking up the rest from reference TRBV5-1 and TRBJ2-1 gives the full variable domain: KAGVTQTPRYLIKTRGQQVTLSCSPISGHRSVSWYQQTPGQGLQFLFEYFSETQRNKGNFPGRFSGRQFSNSRSEMNVSTLELGDSALYLCASSSRRGSFDEQFFGPGTRLTVL.

CDR3 amino acids: CASGLSLETQYF. CDR3 bases: TGTGCCAGCGGGCTGTCCTTGGAGACCCAGTACTTC. The chain is built from TRBV28 and TRBJ2-5; the D is unclear. Germline CDR1 and CDR2: MDHEN and SYDVKM. This CDR3 spans 12 amino acids. V lost 8 bases and J lost 5, with 12 bases in between.

The chain carries TRBV28 and TRBJ1-4; D ambiguous. This CDR3 has 15 amino acids. The germline CDR1 and CDR2 sequences are MDHEN and SYDVKM. V gave up 7 bases and J gave up 7 bases, with 19 bases separating them. The CDR3 sequence is CASTNRGGRSEKLFF. The CDR3 region has the DNA TGTGCCAGCACCAATCGGGGAGGACGTAGTGAAAAACTGTTTTTT.

This sequence joins TRBV7-9 and TRBJ2-1; 14 bases agree with TRBD2. V lost 5 bases, J lost 15 bases, and 9 bases stayed unmatched. CDR3 size: 14 residues. Per the germline V gene, CDR1 is SEHNR and CDR2 is FQNEAQ (reference sequence). The CDR3: CASSPNRTSGGRFF. CDR3 DNA sequence: TGTGCCAGCAGCCCGAATAGGACTAGCGGGGGGAGGTTCTTC.

This chain links TRBV28 with TRBJ2-5; D might be TRBD2 (7 bases). Germline CDR1 reads MDHEN; CDR2 reads SYDVKM. V lost 8 bases, J lost 1 base, and 14 bases lay in between. The CDR3 length is 14 residues. In nucleotides, the CDR3 is TGTGCCAGCGCCCTAGGGGGGGGCCAAGAGACCCAGTACTTC. It translates to CASALGGGQETQYF.

This chain connects TRBV3-1 (or the pseudogene TRBV3-2) to TRBJ1-2; D is ambiguous. CDR3 length: 11 amino acids. V was pared by 6 bases and J by 6 bases, with 8 bases between. Germline V lookup: CDR1 LGHDT, CDR2 YNNKEL (reference sequence). CDR3 bases: TGTGCCAGCAGACACTACGATGGCTACACCTTC. It encodes CASRHYDGYTF.

This rearrangement joins TRBV5-1 to TRBJ1-6, with TRBD1 as a possible D gene (6 bases). Trimming shortened V by 4 bases and J by 2 bases, and 10 bases separated the two germline ends. Germline assignment: CDR1 SGHRS and CDR2 YFSETQ. This CDR3 is 15 amino acids long. CDR3 bases: TGCGCCAGCAGCCCACAGGGTCCCTATAATTCACCCCTCCACTTT. It yields the protein CASSPQGPYNSPLHF.